The T cell receptor (beta chain) under discussion was sequenced for a study of PD-L1 blockade in urothelial cancer. Background on the study: Patients initiated atezolizumab at some point between 2014 and 2015 at 1,200 mg intravenously every 3 weeks. When blood samples were assessed, the median T cell count was some 150,000.

This CDR3 spans 15 amino acids. V lost 2 bases and J lost 1, with 11 bases in between. Germline CDR1 and CDR2: WNHNN and SYGVQD (reference sequence). The table came from immunoSEQ multiplex PCR; TCRdb's copy has only in-frame clones and leaves some out. The data contain roughly 30,000 clones, around 90% of them singletons. This rearrangement joins TRBV10-1 to TRBJ2-5; D may be TRBD2 (6 bases). The sequence came from a man aged 45-65 years with urothelial cancer. The specimen was PBMCs, collected around atezolizumab (anti-PD-L1) treatment. The CDR3 region is CASSEHGGPQETQYF. The CDR3 region has the DNA TGCGCCAGCAGTGAGCACGGGGGTCCCCAAGAGACCCAGTACTTC.